These T cell receptor beta chains were read from a single sample in a study of T cell changes during pregnancy in multiple sclerosis. Some clones are missing from TCRdb's copy, which holds only in-frame ones; the method was immunoSEQ multiplex PCR. Here the sample spans more than 45,000 clones, around nine tenths being singletons. Sequenced here: CD4+ T cells from peripheral blood mononuclear cells, sampled in the second trimester of pregnancy. All receptors derive from a female donor with multiple sclerosis, enrolled in a pregnancy study. Each CDR3 is given with its conserved first and last residue. D genes are given only for firm matches. Part of the rows lack a size; the others show once, few, many or a class for expanded clones.

>.|.|TRBV5-4|TRBJ1-3
CASSLGTGGAFSGNTIYF
TGTGCCAGCAGCTTGGGAACAGGAGGGGCCTTCTCTGGAAACACCATATATTTT
>.|.|TRBV14|TRBJ2-5
CASSQGHQETQYF
TGTGCCAGCAGCCAGGGACATCAAGAGACCCAGTACTTC
>.|.|TRBV11-1|TRBJ1-2
CASSLVPKEGYTF
TGTGCCAGCAGCTTAGTGCCCAAAGAGGGCTACACCTTC
>.|.|TRBV5-1|TRBJ2-1
CASSSPTASYNEQFF
TGCGCCAGCAGTAGCCCGACAGCTTCCTACAATGAGCAGTTCTTC
>.|.|TRBV5-1|TRBJ2-3
CASSLAVYQRTQYF
TGCGCCAGCAGCTTGGCAGTGTATCAGCGTACGCAGTATTTT
>.|.|TRBV9|TRBJ2-1
CASSVVWAPSPYNEQFF
TGTGCCAGCAGCGTAGTCTGGGCCCCGAGCCCCTACAATGAGCAGTTCTTC
>TRBD1|once|TRBV19|TRBJ2-3
CASSPTPMTGLGTDTQYF
TGTGCCAGTAGCCCTACCCCAATGACAGGGTTGGGCACAGATACGCAGTATTTT
>.|once|TRBV5-6|TRBJ1-5
CASSLGQASNQPQHF
TGTGCCAGCAGCTTGGGACAGGCGAGCAATCAGCCCCAGCATTTT
>TRBD1|.|TRBV30|TRBJ1-1
CACRTGGTAEAFF
TGTGCCTGTAGGACAGGGGGCACGGCTGAAGCTTTCTTT
>TRBD2|once|TRBV29-1|TRBJ2-5
CSVGGLAVTQETQYF
TGCAGCGTAGGGGGACTAGCGGTCACCCAAGAGACCCAGTACTTC
>TRBD1|.|TRBV5-5|TRBJ2-2
CASSFGDRDYTGELFF
TGTGCCAGCAGCTTCGGGGACAGGGACTATACCGGGGAGCTGTTTTTT
>TRBD1|once|TRBV27|TRBJ2-7
CASSRQGAYEQYF
TGTGCCAGCTCGCGGCAGGGGGCCTACGAGCAGTACTTC
>.|.|TRBV5-6|TRBJ2-7
CASSLNYEQYF
TGTGCCAGCAGCCTAAACTACGAGCAGTACTTC
>TRBD1|.|TRBV6-4|TRBJ2-5
CASSAFGTGGKETQYF
TGTGCCAGCAGTGCATTTGGGACAGGGGGCAAAGAGACCCAGTACTTC
>TRBD1|.|TRBV6-6|TRBJ1-1
CASSYLGQGYEAFF
TGTGCCAGCAGTTACCTGGGACAGGGGTATGAAGCTTTCTTT
>TRBD1|.|TRBV7-3|TRBJ2-3
CASSWDRNTDTQYF
TGTGCCAGCAGCTGGGACAGGAACACAGATACGCAGTATTTT
>.|.|TRBV9|TRBJ1-1
CASSVMGVHTEAFF
TGTGCCAGCAGCGTAATGGGCGTTCACACTGAAGCTTTCTTT
>TRBD1|.|TRBV5-6|TRBJ1-2
CASSQGQTNYGYTF
TGTGCCAGCAGCCAGGGACAGACTAACTATGGCTACACCTTC
>.|.|TRBV19|TRBJ1-5
CASSFLSGDASLQPQHF
TGTGCCAGTAGTTTTCTGAGCGGAGATGCTTCTCTTCAGCCCCAGCATTTT
>TRBD1|.|TRBV5-4|TRBJ1-1
CASRPYRGSDTEAFF
TGTGCCAGCAGGCCCTACAGGGGTAGCGACACTGAAGCTTTCTTT
>TRBD1|.|TRBV19|TRBJ1-5
CASRDRGNQPQHF
TGTGCCAGTAGAGACAGGGGTAATCAGCCCCAGCATTTT
>TRBD2|.|TRBV5-4|TRBJ2-1
CASSLDQRGGIEQFF
TGTGCCAGCAGCTTAGATCAGCGGGGGGGCATTGAGCAGTTCTTC
>TRBD1|once|TRBV5-6|TRBJ1-2
CASSLGTGGVYGYTF
TGTGCCAGCAGCTTGGGTACAGGGGGCGTCTATGGCTACACCTTC
>.|once|TRBV30|TRBJ1-5
CAWSLTGSQPQHF
TGTGCCTGGAGTCTAACAGGGAGCCAGCCCCAGCATTTT
>.|.|TRBV7-2|TRBJ1-1
CASSLEGVNTEAFF
TGTGCCAGCAGCTTAGAAGGAGTGAACACTGAAGCTTTCTTT
>.|.|TRBV2|TRBJ1-2
CASRALGGIVEGYTF
TGTGCCAGCAGAGCTTTGGGAGGGATAGTGGAAGGCTACACCTTC
>TRBD1|.|TRBV6-1|TRBJ2-7
CASRVGTGSAEQYF
TGTGCCAGCAGGGTCGGGACAGGGTCGGCCGAGCAGTACTTC
>.|.|TRBV19|TRBJ2-7
CASSTPAGPWARCHEQYF
TGTGCCAGTAGTACCCCGGCGGGCCCCTGGGCTCGTTGCCACGAGCAGTACTTC
>.|.|TRBV7-2|TRBJ1-5
CASSLAPAGLASQPQHF
TGTGCCAGCAGCTTAGCCCCCGCCGGCCTAGCGAGTCAGCCCCAGCATTTT
>TRBD2|.|TRBV7-8|TRBJ2-7
CASSLEAGESYEQYF
TGTGCCAGCAGCTTAGAAGCGGGGGAATCCTACGAGCAGTACTTC
>.|.|TRBV30|TRBJ2-1
CAWRQGYVNEQFF
TGTGCCTGGAGGCAGGGATATGTCAATGAGCAGTTCTTC
>.|.|TRBV11-2|TRBJ2-2
CASSYRGNTGELFF
TGTGCCAGCAGTTACCGGGGGAACACCGGGGAGCTGTTTTTT
>.|.|TRBV5-1|TRBJ2-2
CASSLAVLGETNTGELFF
TGCGCCAGCAGCTTGGCCGTTTTAGGGGAAACGAACACCGGGGAGCTGTTTTTT
>.|.|TRBV19|TRBJ1-5
CASTPSGVGQPQHF
TGTGCCAGTACCCCATCGGGGGTGGGTCAGCCCCAGCATTTT
>.|.|TRBV7-7|TRBJ1-6
CASSASGESPLHF
TGTGCTAGCAGCGCCTCTGGGGAGTCACCCCTCCACTTT
>.|.|TRBV14|TRBJ2-7
CASSQMVGRGGGSYEQYF
TGTGCCAGCAGCCAAATGGTCGGCAGGGGCGGGGGCTCCTACGAGCAGTACTTC
>.|.|TRBV30|TRBJ2-3
CAWSVGGVVTDTQYF
TGTGCCTGGAGTGTGGGAGGCGTAGTCACAGATACGCAGTATTTT
>.|once|TRBV19|TRBJ1-5
CASSPLSGFGNQPQHF
TGTGCCAGTAGCCCACTCTCAGGGTTCGGCAATCAGCCCCAGCATTTT
>.|.|TRBV4-1|TRBJ2-5
CASSQPLRDATQYF
TGCGCCAGCAGCCAACCCCTGCGTGATGCGACCCAGTACTTC
>.|.|TRBV21-1|TRBJ2-7
CASSTSSRGNTYEQYF
TGTGCCAGCAGCACTTCCTCGCGGGGAAACACCTACGAGCAGTACTTC
>.|.|TRBV7-9|TRBJ2-2
CASSFLTGELFF
TGTGCCAGCAGCTTCCTCACCGGGGAGCTGTTTTTT
>.|.|TRBV27|TRBJ2-1
CASSNYNEQFF
TGTGCCAGTTCCAACTACAATGAGCAGTTCTTC
>.|.|TRBV28|TRBJ1-2
CASRPFGGDGYTF
TGTGCCAGCAGACCCTTTGGAGGCGATGGCTACACCTTC
>TRBD2|few|TRBV6-1|TRBJ2-1
CASSGTSYNEQFF
TGTGCCAGCAGTGGGACTAGCTACAATGAGCAGTTCTTC
>.|once|TRBV2|TRBJ1-4
CASKKDRNNEKLFF
TGTGCCAGCAAGAAGGACAGAAATAATGAAAAACTGTTTTTT
>TRBD2|.|TRBV7-2|TRBJ2-1
CASSLWEGSYNEQFF
TGTGCCAGCAGCTTATGGGAGGGTTCCTACAATGAGCAGTTCTTC
>.|.|TRBV5-3|TRBJ1-5
CARSLVLGGERDQPQHF
TGTGCCAGAAGCTTGGTCCTTGGAGGGGAACGGGATCAGCCCCAGCATTTT
>.|.|TRBV19|TRBJ2-1
CACGRRLSYNEQFF
TGTGCCTGTGGCCGGCGACTCTCCTACAATGAGCAGTTCTTC
>.|.|TRBV9|TRBJ2-3
CASSTRGATDTQYF
TGTGCCAGCTCAACCCGGGGGGCCACAGATACGCAGTATTTT
>.|.|TRBV5-1|TRBJ2-5
CASSLFRQETQYF
TGCGCCAGCAGCTTGTTCCGCCAAGAGACCCAGTACTTC
>.|.|TRBV5-6|TRBJ2-7
CASRRMTATYEQYF
TGTGCCAGCAGAAGGATGACAGCAACCTACGAGCAGTACTTC